This TCR beta chain was sequenced during a study of T cells in Graves' hyperthyroidism and ophthalmopathy. RNA transcripts served as the template for amplifying TCR beta CDR3 regions. TCR CDR3 regions were first amplified by RT-PCR with HTBI primers. Each CDR3 protein is one row after TCRdb ran MiXCR on the multiplex PCR reads. This sample has 400,000 to 500,000 distinct CDR3 sequences; 14% occur once, and the top ten carry roughly 17%. Clinical symptoms, serum thyroxine, TRAb, thyroid ultrasound and orbital computed tomography informed diagnoses. In this sample, this clonotype turned up a few times. The sequenced sample was blood. This clonotype originated in a woman aged 18-29 years with Graves' hyperthyroidism.

CDR3 in DNA: TGTGCCAGCAGCCCTTGGGACACCGATAATTCACCCCTCCACTTT. Its translation: CASSPWDTDNSPLHF. The V and J genes are TRBV9 and TRBJ1-6, with D possibly being TRBD1 (6 bases). Germline values: CDR1 SGDLS, CDR2 YYNGEE. The ends were cut back, 4 bases at V and 5 bases at J, with 13 bases in the middle. CDR3 length: 15 amino acids.